One sample yielded the 4 T cell receptor beta chains listed below, sequenced in a study of shared clonotypes between healthy human individuals. Sequencing was performed with immunoSEQ multiplex PCR; in TCRdb, only in-frame clones are kept and a portion is missing. The data contain roughly 2.6 million clones, more than 90% of them singletons. Sequenced sample: naive CD4+ T cells sorted from blood. Subset in this sample: CD45RA+ positively selected. The receptors stem from a man aged 18 to 30 in good health.

The rearrangement joins TRBV2 to TRBJ2-1; the match to TRBD2 covers 14 bases. CDR1 and CDR2 (germline): SNHLY, FYNNEI. The V gene end was trimmed by 2 bases and the J gene end by 8 bases; junction bases not matched to a gene: 8. The CDR3 runs to 17 residues. CDR3 sequence (DNA): TGTGCCAGCAGTGAACGGGGGACTAGCGGGGGCCCCTATGAGCAGTTCTTC. It specifies CASSERGTSGGPYEQFF.

The chain uses TRBV7-9 and TRBJ2-7; D is ambiguous. In germline, CDR1 is SEHNR, CDR2 FQNEAQ (reference sequence). CDR3 length: 13 amino acids. V was pared by 5 bases and J by 4 bases, with 12 bases between. CDR3 nucleotides: TGTGCCAGCAGCGCTACTCCCGGTTACGAGCAGTACTTC. Its translation is CASSATPGYEQYF.

Worth noting for this clone: Other DNA sequences from this sample encode an identical CDR3 as well. This rearrangement joins TRBV6-6 to TRBJ2-7; D remains unclear. The CDR3 covers 11 residues. With 5 bases removed from V and 4 bases from J, the gap between germline ends came to 6 bases. Per germline, CDR1 MNHNY and CDR2 SVGAGI (reference sequence). CDR3 in amino acids: CASSRTYEQYF. DNA of the CDR3: TGTGCCAGCAGTCGAACATACGAGCAGTACTTC.

The J gene is TRBJ2-7, the V gene TRBV6-6, with 8 bases that match TRBD1. CDR3 length: 14 amino acids. Germline loops: CDR1 MNHNY, CDR2 SVGAGI (reference sequence). V was clipped by 2 bases and J by 7 bases; unmatched bases: 7. CDR3 protein: CASSYRQGADEQYF. CDR3 DNA sequence: TGTGCCAGCAGTTACCGGCAGGGGGCGGATGAGCAGTACTTC.